Presented here are 27 T cell receptor beta chains from one specimen sequenced in a study of Ad26.COV2.S vaccination and SARS-CoV-2 variants. TCRdb keeps only in-frame clones here, not all; method: immunoSEQ multiplex PCR. Of roughly 680,000 clones listed, around 90% are singletons. Regarding treatment: about 20 received Ad26.COV2.S at low or high dose, single or two shots; about 5 received placebo; per-sample allocation not given. The investigators took samples on day 63 after the first vaccine or placebo injection. Sequenced here: peripheral blood, sampled in a trial of Ad26.COV2.S vaccine versus placebo. All receptors come from a person between 18 and 59 years old who received the Ad26.COV2.S COVID-19 vaccine or a placebo.

V and J are TRBV5-1 and TRBJ2-7; 11 nucleotides line up with TRBD1. Germline CDR1 SGHRS, CDR2 YFSETQ. The CDR3 is made up of 16 amino acids. Trimming removed 0 bases from V and 1 base from J; junction bases left unmatched: 3. CDR3 in amino acids: CASSLDGTGGSYEQYF. The CDR3 DNA sequence: TGCGCCAGCAGCTTGGATGGGACAGGGGGGTCCTACGAGCAGTACTTC.

This CDR3 reads CASSRTGGREQYF. CDR3 bases: TGTGCCAGCAGCCGCACAGGGGGGAGGGAGCAGTACTTC. This chain links TRBV5-6 with TRBJ2-7; 8 bases match TRBD1. The CDR3 is 13 amino acids. Trimming removed 4 bases from V and 7 bases from J; junction bases left unmatched: 7. Per germline, CDR1 SGHDT and CDR2 YYEEEE.

The chain combines TRBV7-8 with TRBJ1-6, with TRBD1 matching 7 bases. The CDR3 extends over 16 amino acids. Looked up from germline, CDR1 is SGHVS and CDR2 is FQNEAQ. V was clipped by 6 bases and J by 1 base; unmatched bases: 6. The chain's CDR3 is CASRGQGESYNSPLHF. CDR3 nucleotide sequence: TGTGCCAGCAGAGGCCAGGGGGAATCCTATAATTCACCCCTCCACTTT.

Concerning this clone: Other DNA sequences in this specimen translate into the identical CDR3. The CDR3 loop is CASSFTGYEQYF. CDR3 nucleotide sequence: TGTGCCAGCAGTTTTACGGGTTACGAGCAGTACTTC. This chain uses TRBV12-3 or TRBV12-4 with TRBJ2-7; D remains unclear. Between the trimmed V and J ends, which lost 3 bases and 4 bases, there was a span of 7 bases. This CDR3 has 12 residues.

Remarks on this clone: Other nucleotide sequences in the sample specify the same CDR3. The chain combines TRBV14 with TRBJ2-7; perhaps TRBD1 as D (6 bases). The CDR3 spans 14 residues. The V end lost 2 bases, the J end lost 0 bases, and 8 bases lay between the germline ends. Germline CDR1 reads SGHDN; CDR2 reads FVKESK. The chain's CDR3 is CASSQTGSSYEQYF. The CDR3, as DNA: TGTGCCAGCAGCCAAACAGGGAGCTCCTACGAGCAGTACTTC.

This chain joins TRBV14 and TRBJ2-7; 11 nucleotides match TRBD1. This CDR3 comprises 14 residues. Germline V lookup: CDR1 SGHDN, CDR2 FVKESK. After removal of 2 bases from V and 6 bases from J, the junction contained 3 bases not matched to a gene. The CDR3 nucleotides read TGTGCCAGCAGCCAATGGACAGGGGGCGGCGAGCAGTACTTC. This sequence encodes CASSQWTGGGEQYF.

J is TRBJ2-7 and V is TRBV18; maybe TRBD2 (7 bases). The CDR3 runs to 14 residues. Germline loops: CDR1 KGHSH, CDR2 LQKENI. V lost 3 bases and J lost 7, with 16 bases in between. CDR3 loop: CASSPGGPRGEQYF. CDR3 DNA sequence: TGTGCCAGCTCACCGGGAGGGCCGAGGGGGGAGCAGTACTTC.

The gene calls are TRBV11-2 and TRBJ2-2, with 7 bases fitting TRBD2. The CDR3 covers 13 residues. The J segment lost 9 bases and the V segment lost 1 base, leaving 2 bases of the junction unmatched. From germline, CDR1 is SGHAT and CDR2 FQNNGV. CDR3 region: CASSLAGTRELFF. In DNA, the CDR3 is TGTGCCAGCAGCTTAGCAGGGACTAGGGAGCTGTTTTTT.

The rearrangement links TRBV7-2 to TRBJ2-7; tentative D call: TRBD2 (6 bases). CDR1 is SGHTA and CDR2 is FQGNSA in the germline V gene. The CDR3 runs 15 residues. Trimming stripped 1 base from V and 2 bases from J, with 12 bases between. The CDR3 loop is CASSLGGVTTYEQYF. The CDR3 region has the DNA TGTGCCAGCAGCTTAGGGGGGGTAACCACCTACGAGCAGTACTTC. Based on the CDR3 plus reference TRBV7-2 and TRBJ2-7, the full variable domain is GAGVSQSPSNKVTEKGKDVELRCDPISGHTALYWYRQSLGQGLEFLIYFQGNSAPDKSGLPSDRFSAERTGGSVSTLTIQRTQQEDSAVYLCASSLGGVTTYEQYFGPGTRLTVT.

The chain uses TRBV5-6 and TRBJ2-7, with 9 positions matching TRBD2. Looked up from germline, CDR1 is SGHDT and CDR2 is YYEEEE. The trim removed 4 bases at V and 6 bases at J, leaving 23 bases unmatched. This CDR3 spans 19 amino acids. The CDR3: CASSLGGSGSGRSFPEQYF. The CDR3 DNA reads TGTGCCAGCAGCCTCGGGGGTAGTGGGAGCGGGAGGTCCTTCCCCGAGCAGTACTTC.

This sequence joins TRBV10-1 and TRBJ2-2; 7 bases match TRBD2. This CDR3 has 12 residues. V trimming: 8 bases; J trimming: 7 bases; junction bases outside the gene matches: 4. Germline CDR1 is WNHNN and CDR2 is SYGVQD (reference sequence). The CDR3 DNA is TGCGCCAGCCGGGGGGAGGGCGGGGAGCTGTTTTTT. It encodes CASRGEGGELFF.

The CDR3 reads CSGTGAPSVEQFF. In DNA, the CDR3 is TGCAGCGGGACAGGGGCTCCGTCGGTGGAGCAGTTCTTC. This sequence joins TRBV29-1 and TRBJ2-1, with TRBD1 matching 9 bases. The germline V gene has CDR1 SQVTM and CDR2 ANQGSEA. The CDR3 totals 13 residues. The V and J ends lost 7 bases and 10 bases, in that order; junction bases with no gene match: 11.

The chain is built from TRBV27 and TRBJ2-2; TRBD2 matches at 7 bases. This CDR3 has 17 amino acids. Germline V lookup: CDR1 MNHEY, CDR2 SMNVEV (reference sequence). Trimming cost V 5 bases and J 6 bases; bases outside gene matches: 15. CDR3 amino acids: CASSTNPRVTSPGELFF. The CDR3 DNA reads as TGTGCCAGCAGTACAAACCCCAGGGTGACTAGCCCCGGGGAGCTGTTTTTT.

This clone was seen once. The chain combines TRBV6-5 with TRBJ2-7, with D uncertain. The V gene's germline CDR1 is MNHEY and CDR2 SVGAGI. The CDR3 runs to 14 residues. Deletions cut 0 bases from V and 5 bases from J, with 11 bases between. In nucleotides, the CDR3 is TGTGCCAGCAGTTACTCGACCGGGTATGACGAGCAGTACTTC. Protein: CASSYSTGYDEQYF.

This chain joins TRBV7-2 and TRBJ2-5; D is unclear. Germline CDR1 and CDR2: SGHTA and FQGNSA. The CDR3 consists of 15 residues. The V and J ends lost 1 base and 1 base respectively, with 10 bases between them. CDR3 residues: CASSLVARTQETQYF. In DNA, the CDR3 is TGTGCCAGCAGCTTAGTGGCCCGGACCCAAGAGACCCAGTACTTC.

The CDR3 sequence: CASSIRRGGLGEQYF. The CDR3 DNA is TGTGCCAGTAGTATTCGAAGAGGGGGATTGGGGGAGCAGTACTTC. The rearrangement joins TRBV19 to TRBJ2-7, with a tentative D call TRBD1 (6 bases). Trimming took off 3 bases at V and 7 bases at J, with 19 bases between the two ends. The CDR3 is 15 residues long. The germline V gene encodes CDR1 LNHDA and CDR2 SQIVND (reference sequence).

There are a few counts of this clone. The chain uses TRBV18 and TRBJ1-1; D call uncertain. V dropped 3 bases and J dropped 0 bases, with 5 bases sitting between them. Germline V gene lookup returns CDR1 KGHSH and CDR2 LQKENI. This CDR3 is built from 13 residues. CDR3 loop: CASSPRLNTEAFF. The CDR3 DNA follows: TGTGCCAGCTCACCGAGATTGAACACTGAAGCTTTCTTT.

The CDR3 region is CASSLTGRPGNTIYF. The CDR3 region has the DNA TGTGCCAGCAGCTTAACAGGGCGTCCAGGAAACACCATATATTTT. The rearrangement links TRBV11-2 to TRBJ1-3; perhaps TRBD1 as D (6 bases). Germline V lookup: CDR1 SGHAT, CDR2 FQNNGV. V was pared by 2 bases and J by 4 bases, with 12 bases between. CDR3 size: 15 residues.

The chain joins TRBV11-1 to TRBJ2-1; 10 nucleotides match TRBD2. Germline-derived CDR1 and CDR2 are SGHAT and FQDESV (reference sequence). Trimming at V came to 4 bases and at J to 3 bases, leaving 3 bases not matched to a gene. CDR3 size: 15 residues. The CDR3 DNA is TGTGCCAGCAGCTCCTGGACTAGCGGCTACAATGAGCAGTTCTTC. It translates to CASSSWTSGYNEQFF.

V gene TRBV2 combines with J gene TRBJ1-1; D unclear. CDR1 is SNHLY, CDR2 FYNNEI, per germline. There are 13 residues in the CDR3. With 7 bases removed from V and 1 base from J, the gap between germline ends came to 10 bases. CDR3 loop: CASIGPGNTEAFF. The CDR3 DNA follows: TGTGCCAGCATAGGGCCGGGGAACACTGAAGCTTTCTTT. Using reference TRBV2 and TRBJ1-1 for the parts outside the CDR3, the full variable domain is EPEVTQTPSHQVTQMGQEVILRCVPISNHLYFYWYRQILGQKVEFLVSFYNNEISEKSEIFDDQFSVERPDGSNFTLKIRSTKLEDSAMYFCASIGPGNTEAFFGQGTRLTVV.

This chain links TRBV19 with TRBJ1-5; D unclear. Germline CDR1 is LNHDA and CDR2 is SQIVND (reference sequence). This CDR3 comprises 17 residues. V was cut by 3 bases and J by 2 bases, with 17 bases left in between. CDR3 sequence (DNA): TGTGCCAGTAGTATTAACTGGATGTCGCCGGGCAATCAGCCCCAGCATTTT. Its protein product is CASSINWMSPGNQPQHF.

This clone was seen just once. The chain couples TRBV4-2 to TRBJ1-5, with D perhaps TRBD1 (5 bases). Germline CDR1 and CDR2: LGHNA and YNFKEQ. The CDR3 sequence is 15 residues long. Trimming removed 0 bases at V and 7 bases at J, with 13 bases between. The DNA of the CDR3 is TGTGCCAGCAGCCAAGAGGGGCAAGGCAGCCAGCCCCAGCATTTT. Translated, it gives CASSQEGQGSQPQHF.

This chain joins TRBV2 and TRBJ1-6; no definite D call. V was trimmed by 3 bases and J by 8 bases, leaving 5 bases between them. This CDR3 has 12 residues. Germline lookup yields CDR1 SNHLY and CDR2 FYNNEI. DNA for the CDR3: TGTGCCAGCAGTGAGGATTATTCACCCCTCCACTTT. Translated: CASSEDYSPLHF.

The V and J genes are TRBV7-2 and TRBJ1-5; D gene unclear. CDR1 is SGHTA and CDR2 is FQGNSA in the germline V gene. With 5 bases removed from V and 0 bases from J, the gap between germline ends came to 11 bases. CDR3 length equals 15 residues. CDR3 amino acids: CASSADYYSNQPQHF. The DNA for the CDR3 is TGTGCCAGCAGCGCGGACTATTATAGCAATCAGCCCCAGCATTTT.

CDR3 residues: CASGKEVSVSYEQYF. The CDR3 nucleotides read TGTGCCAGCGGGAAGGAGGTTAGCGTCTCCTACGAGCAGTACTTC. The chain recombines TRBV27 with TRBJ2-7; perhaps TRBD2 as D (5 bases). This CDR3 is 15 amino acids long. V lost 8 bases and J 0 bases, leaving 17 bases between the germline ends. Germline V lookup: CDR1 MNHEY, CDR2 SMNVEV (reference sequence).

The chain joins TRBV2 to TRBJ1-5; D not certain. Between the trimmed V and J ends, which lost 1 base and 6 bases, there was a span of 10 bases. The CDR3 contains 14 residues. The germline CDR1 and CDR2 sequences are SNHLY and FYNNEI. The CDR3 sequence is CASSEGGSSQPQHF. Written as DNA, the CDR3 is TGTGCCAGCAGTGAAGGGGGATCCAGTCAGCCCCAGCATTTT. The entire variable domain, with the rest obtained from reference TRBV2 and TRBJ1-5, is as follows: EPEVTQTPSHQVTQMGQEVILRCVPISNHLYFYWYRQILGQKVEFLVSFYNNEISEKSEIFDDQFSVERPDGSNFTLKIRSTKLEDSAMYFCASSEGGSSQPQHFGDGTRLSIL.

This clone was seen a few times. The chain carries TRBV5-1 and TRBJ1-3, with 7 bases aligning to TRBD1. With V trimmed by 0 bases and J by 5 bases, 5 bases remained unmatched. CDR3 length equals 15 residues. CDR1 is SGHRS and CDR2 is YFSETQ in the germline V gene. CDR3: CASSLERGLRNTIYF. The CDR3, as DNA: TGCGCCAGCAGCTTGGAAAGGGGGCTTAGAAACACCATATATTTT.